The entry that follows covers one T cell receptor beta chain sequence. Assay: immunoSEQ multiplex PCR; the TCRdb copy retains only in-frame clones and omits some. The sample has about 39,000 clones; 65% to 85% are singletons. This sample is drawn from a study of control samples from healthy donors and cancer patients. The source material was PBMCs. The origin of this receptor is a woman aged 60-75 years with lung cancer.

This CDR3 is CASSLDASGLRIHEQYF. Written as DNA, the CDR3 is TGTGCCAGCAGCTTAGATGCGTCCGGGCTCCGAATCCACGAGCAGTACTTC. The J gene is TRBJ2-7, the V gene TRBV11-2; D is ambiguous. CDR1 and CDR2 from the germline V gene are SGHAT and FQNNGV. Trimming pared 0 bases from V and 5 bases from J, leaving 20 bases between. The CDR3 contains 17 residues.